What follows are 20 T cell receptor beta chains derived from one specimen sequenced in a study of identical twins. TCRdb used MiXCR to reprocess the 5' RACE reads, holding one entry per CDR3 protein. The sample yields some 500,000 distinct CDR3 sequences, around 20% seen once. These sequences were also reported in another study, on T cells expressing NK-cell markers.

The specimen was CD4+ T cells sorted from blood. The receptors stem from a woman between 18 and 29 years old in good health.

This chain joins TRBV10-3 and TRBJ1-1; D ambiguous. The germline V gene has CDR1 ENHRY and CDR2 SYGVKD. The V gene lost 0 bases and the J gene lost 1 base, with 6 bases spanning the gap. The CDR3 loop spans 14 amino acids. The CDR3 sequence is CAISESTANTEAFF. As DNA, the CDR3 is TGTGCCATCAGTGAGTCGACGGCGAACACTGAAGCTTTCTTT.

This clonotype has just a few counts. The genes are TRBV29-1 and TRBJ1-5; TRBD1 might be the D (6 bases). Germline V gene lookup returns CDR1 SQVTM and CDR2 ANQGSEA. The V gene lost 4 bases and the J gene lost 5 bases, with 12 bases spanning the gap. The CDR3 runs 13 residues. As DNA, the CDR3 is TGCAGCGTTGGCCCAGGGGCCCATCAGCCCCAGCATTTT. Residues: CSVGPGAHQPQHF. Full variable domain (remainder filled in from reference TRBV29-1 and TRBJ1-5): SAVISQKPSRDICQRGTSLTIQCQVDSQVTMMFWYRQQPGQSLTLIATANQGSEATYESGFVIDKFPISRPNLTFSTLTVSNMSPEDSSIYLCSVGPGAHQPQHFGDGTRLSIL.

This clonotype has at least ten counts. The V and J genes are TRBV29-1 and TRBJ2-3; 11 bases are a match to TRBD2. CDR1 SQVTM and CDR2 ANQGSEA come from the germline V gene. The CDR3 extends over 14 amino acids. J lost 3 bases, V lost 4 bases, and 3 bases had no gene match. CDR3 residues: CSVGRTSGTDTQYF. The CDR3 coding sequence is TGCAGCGTTGGTAGGACTAGCGGGACAGATACGCAGTATTTT.

The J gene is TRBJ2-7, the V gene TRBV7-9, with D maybe TRBD2 (6 bases). The germline gives CDR1 SEHNR, CDR2 FQNEAQ (reference sequence). V shed 5 bases and J shed 2 bases, with 16 bases lying between them. The CDR3 covers 15 residues. CDR3 residues: CASSPGTLPPYEQYF. The CDR3 DNA reads as TGTGCCAGCAGCCCCGGGACTCTTCCTCCCTACGAGCAGTACTTC.

This clonotype was recorded a few times. The gene calls are TRBV3-1 and TRBJ1-1, with 8 bases identical to TRBD1. Trimming removed 5 bases from V and 3 bases from J; junction bases left unmatched: 5. The germline CDR1 and CDR2 sequences are LGHDT and YNNKEL (reference sequence). The CDR3 spans 14 residues. This chain's CDR3 is CASSSGQGYTEAFF. CDR3 nucleotides: TGTGCCAGCAGCAGCGGACAGGGCTACACTGAAGCTTTCTTT.

This chain joins TRBV16 and TRBJ1-6; tentative D call: TRBD1 (6 bases). V dropped 3 bases and J dropped 7 bases, with 13 bases sitting between them. The CDR3 totals 15 residues. CDR1 and CDR2 (germline): KGHSY, FQNENV. The CDR3 sequence is CASSQNPGQNSPLHF. The CDR3 DNA follows: TGTGCCAGCAGCCAGAATCCGGGACAAAATTCACCCCTCCACTTT.

This clonotype was seen a handful of times. V and J are TRBV7-2 and TRBJ2-7; D possibly corresponds to TRBD2 (5 bases). The CDR3 consists of 14 residues. Trimming shortened V by 2 bases and J by 4 bases, and 12 bases separated the two germline ends. Germline V lookup: CDR1 SGHTA, CDR2 FQGNSA. The CDR3 here is CASSLRRSGYEQYF. CDR3 in DNA: TGTGCCAGCAGCTTACGGCGTTCGGGATACGAGCAGTACTTC.

This clonotype occurred a few times. The chain combines TRBV20-1 with TRBJ2-5; 7 nucleotides match TRBD2. Germline loops: CDR1 DFQATT, CDR2 SNEGSKA (reference sequence). Unmatched junction bases numbered 8, after V lost 8 bases and J lost 2 bases. The CDR3 totals 13 residues. The CDR3 sequence: CSFRSGVQETQYF. CDR3 nucleotide sequence: TGCAGTTTCCGAAGCGGGGTTCAAGAGACCCAGTACTTC.

This clonotype has just a few counts. The genes are TRBV27 and TRBJ2-7; 8 bases agree with TRBD2. The CDR3 is made up of 17 amino acids. The ends lost 8 bases at V and 3 bases at J; junction bases unmatched: 18. CDR1 and CDR2 from the germline V gene are MNHEY and SMNVEV (reference sequence). The CDR3 DNA reads as TGTGCCAGCGGACCACACGCTTCTGCGGGAGGTCTCTACGAGCAGTACTTC. Its translation is CASGPHASAGGLYEQYF.

This clonotype was recorded many times. The chain recombines TRBV29-1 with TRBJ1-1; D is unresolved. Germline V CDR1 and CDR2: SQVTM, ANQGSEA. V lost 1 base, J lost 0 bases, and 3 bases lay in between. This CDR3 has 12 residues. CDR3 region: CSVEGMNTEAFF. CDR3 sequence (DNA): TGCAGCGTTGAAGGAATGAACACTGAAGCTTTCTTT.

This clonotype was observed a few times. The gene calls are TRBV7-9 and TRBJ1-3; TRBD1 might be the D (6 bases). This CDR3 contains 16 residues. CDR1 and CDR2 (germline): SEHNR, FQNEAQ (reference sequence). V lost 5 bases and J 4 bases, leaving 18 bases between the germline ends. The CDR3: CASSKGAGAFGNTIYF. CDR3 bases: TGTGCCAGCAGCAAAGGGGCAGGGGCATTCGGAAACACCATATATTTT. Together with reference TRBV7-9 and TRBJ1-3, the CDR3 gives the full variable domain: DTGVSQNPRHKITKRGQNVTFRCDPISEHNRLYWYRQTLGQGPEFLTYFQNEAQLEKSRLLSDRFSAERPKGSFSTLEIQRTEQGDSAMYLCASSKGAGAFGNTIYFGEGSWLTVV.

This clonotype was seen repeatedly, ten times or more. This CDR3 reads CASSQTGAPNTEAFF. The CDR3 DNA reads TGCGCCAGCAGCCAAACAGGCGCGCCGAACACTGAAGCTTTCTTT. V and J are TRBV4-3 and TRBJ1-1; possible D gene TRBD1, 5 bases. Germline assignment: CDR1 LGHNA and CDR2 YSLEER. V dropped 2 bases and J dropped 1 base, with 11 bases sitting between them. This CDR3 region has 15 residues.

There are a few counts of this clonotype. The chain has TRBV18 and TRBJ2-2; D call uncertain. The length of the CDR3 is 13 residues. Germline-derived CDR1 and CDR2 are KGHSH and LQKENI. V lost 8 bases and J lost 0, with 7 bases in between. In nucleotides, the CDR3 is TGTGCCAGCACGGAAACGAACACCGGGGAGCTGTTTTTT. This sequence encodes CASTETNTGELFF.

This sequence joins TRBV27 and TRBJ1-1; a weak D match, TRBD1 (6 bases). CDR3 length: 14 residues. CDR1 and CDR2 from the germline V gene are MNHEY and SMNVEV (reference sequence). Trimming took 7 bases from V and 5 from J, leaving 17 bases between them. The CDR3 DNA reads as TGTGCCAGCACGCTGTTACAGGGAAGAACTGAAGCTTTCTTT. It yields the protein CASTLLQGRTEAFF.

This clonotype has more than one count but fewer than ten. The chain couples TRBV11-2 to TRBJ2-1; D is unclear. Between the trimmed V and J ends, which lost 5 bases and 0 bases, there was a span of 14 bases. Per germline, CDR1 SGHAT and CDR2 FQNNGV. The CDR3 loop spans 16 amino acids. CDR3 region: CASSMLSGSSYNEQFF. CDR3 sequence (DNA): TGTGCCAGCAGCATGCTCTCTGGGTCCTCCTACAATGAGCAGTTCTTC.

This clonotype was found a few times. The rearrangement joins TRBV6-1 to TRBJ1-1, with TRBD1 matching over 10 bases. V lost 10 bases to trimming and J lost 3 bases; unmatched junction nucleotides: 8. This CDR3 is built from 14 residues. Germline assignment: CDR1 MNHNS and CDR2 SASEGT. As DNA, the CDR3 is TGTGCCACCGGGACAGGGGCGCCGTACACTGAAGCTTTCTTT. It encodes CATGTGAPYTEAFF.

This clonotype was observed a handful of times. The rearrangement uses TRBV20-1 and TRBJ1-2, with unresolved D. V was cut by 3 bases and J by 14 bases, with 7 bases left in between. CDR3 length: 8 amino acids. Germline CDR1 and CDR2: DFQATT and SNEGSKA (reference sequence). The CDR3 loop reads CSARDSTF. In DNA form, the CDR3 reads TGCAGTGCTAGGGACTCTACCTTC.

The chain combines TRBV5-1 with TRBJ2-1, with 8 bases that match TRBD1. The V segment lost 4 bases and the J segment 8 bases; nucleotides outside the gene matches: 2. From germline, CDR1 is SGHRS and CDR2 YFSETQ. This CDR3 has 12 amino acids. CDR3 in amino acids: CASSPDRDEQFF. CDR3 in DNA: TGCGCCAGCAGCCCGGACAGGGATGAGCAGTTCTTC.

This sequence joins TRBV12-3 or TRBV12-4 and TRBJ1-3, with D unresolved. The CDR3 runs to 13 residues. The V end lost 3 bases, the J end lost 0 bases, and 3 bases lay between the germline ends. CDR3 amino acids: CASSFHSGNTIYF. The CDR3 region has the DNA TGTGCCAGCAGTTTCCACTCTGGAAACACCATATATTTT.

This chain uses TRBV9 with TRBJ1-2; D uncertain. Germline lookup yields CDR1 SGDLS and CDR2 YYNGEE. The CDR3 has 13 amino acids. Trimming cost V 2 bases and J 4 bases, with 9 bases left between them. The CDR3 DNA reads TGTGCCAGCAGCGTCCAGGCGTTCTATGGCTACACCTTC. Amino acid sequence: CASSVQAFYGYTF.